The 18 T cell receptor beta chains listed next were all sequenced from one sample in a study of OX40 agonist ivuxolimab in advanced cancers. TCRdb's table, derived via immunoSEQ multiplex PCR, lists solely in-frame clones and lacks some. The sample gives approximately 40,000 clones, approximately 84% of which show up once; about 20% is in the top ten. The sample here was CD4+ or CD8+ T cells sorted from blood, taken in a trial of the OX40 agonist ivuxolimab. The receptors were sampled from an adult with an advanced solid tumor such as melanoma, head and neck, liver or kidney cancer.

V gene TRBV5-5 combines with J gene TRBJ2-5; 7 positions agree with TRBD2. The V gene's germline CDR1 is SGHKS and CDR2 YYEKEE (reference sequence). The CDR3 runs to 14 residues. V trimming: 0 bases; J trimming: 5 bases; junction bases outside the gene matches: 4. CDR3 sequence reads: CASSLGEGLETQYF. The CDR3 DNA is TGTGCCAGCAGCTTGGGGGAGGGGCTGGAGACCCAGTACTTC.

The V and J genes are TRBV27 and TRBJ1-1; D is unclear. Germline-derived CDR1 and CDR2 are MNHEY and SMNVEV (reference sequence). Trimming stripped 0 bases from V and 1 base from J, with 9 bases between. This CDR3 is 15 amino acids long. CDR3 coding DNA: TGTGCCAGCAGTTTATCGTTGGTTGGGAACACTGAAGCTTTCTTT. It encodes CASSLSLVGNTEAFF.

The chain links TRBV5-6 to TRBJ2-5; 9 bases match TRBD2. CDR1 is SGHDT and CDR2 is YYEEEE in the germline V gene. The trim removed 2 bases at V and 5 bases at J, leaving 16 bases unmatched. The CDR3 runs to 18 residues. Here the CDR3 reads CASSFEMAFAGGLETQYF. In nucleotides, the CDR3 is TGTGCCAGCAGCTTTGAGATGGCGTTTGCGGGGGGGCTTGAGACCCAGTACTTC.

This clone was detected a few times. The chain recombines TRBV13 with TRBJ2-2; D might be TRBD1 (6 bases). The V end lost 5 bases, the J end lost 5 bases, and 12 bases lay between the germline ends. Germline V gene lookup returns CDR1 PRHDT and CDR2 FYEKMQ (reference sequence). The CDR3 loop spans 14 amino acids. The CDR3 protein is CASSPMGATGELFF. CDR3 in DNA: TGTGCCAGCAGCCCCATGGGGGCTACCGGGGAGCTGTTTTTT.

DNA of the CDR3: TGTGCCACCAGCGGGGAATCTAGCGGTCTATACAATGAGCAGTTCTTC. Amino acids: CATSGESSGLYNEQFF. The chain uses TRBV15 and TRBJ2-1; 7 bases line up with TRBD2. Germline assignment: CDR1 LNHNV and CDR2 YYDKDF (reference sequence). V gave up 5 bases and J gave up 4 bases; unmatched junction bases: 11. This CDR3 comprises 16 residues.

The gene calls are TRBV5-6 and TRBJ1-2; D gene ambiguous. Trimming stripped 4 bases from V and 8 bases from J, with 27 bases between. This CDR3 comprises 17 residues. Per the germline V gene, CDR1 is SGHDT and CDR2 is YYEEEE. The CDR3 reads CASSGGMVELLLGGYTF. The DNA for the CDR3 is TGTGCCAGCAGCGGAGGGATGGTTGAGCTTCTACTCGGGGGCTACACCTTC.

The chain couples TRBV30 to TRBJ2-3; unclear D gene. Germline CDR1 GTSNPN, CDR2 SVGIG (reference sequence). V dropped 6 bases and J dropped 1 base, with 8 bases sitting between them. The length of the CDR3 is 12 residues. The CDR3 bases are TGTGCCTGTAGTTTAGGCACAGATACGCAGTATTTT. This sequence encodes CACSLGTDTQYF.

V and J are TRBV2 and TRBJ2-5, with D possibly being TRBD2 (6 bases). V was shortened by 1 base and J by 2 bases, with 8 bases between the two germline ends. Germline CDR1 reads SNHLY; CDR2 reads FYNNEI. The CDR3 is 14 amino acids. CDR3 sequence (DNA): TGTGCCAGCAGTGAAGGGGGACTGCAAGAGACCCAGTACTTC. It specifies CASSEGGLQETQYF.

This clone was picked up one time. This rearrangement joins TRBV5-8 to TRBJ2-5, with D tentatively TRBD1 (5 bases). CDR3 size: 13 residues. From germline, CDR1 is SGHTS and CDR2 YDEGEE. V was clipped by 2 bases and J by 5 bases, with 10 bases between them. CDR3 protein: CASSFYGAETQYF. The CDR3, as DNA: TGTGCCAGCAGCTTTTATGGGGCGGAGACCCAGTACTTC.

The gene calls are TRBV4-1 and TRBJ1-6; TRBD1 matches 8 bases. This CDR3 has 17 residues. The ends lost 4 bases at V and 9 bases at J; junction bases unmatched: 14. CDR1 is MGHRA and CDR2 is YSYEKL in the germline V gene. The DNA of the CDR3 is TGCGCCAGCAGCCCCTATTCCTTTCAGGGGGCAGCTTCACCCCTCCACTTT. Its translation: CASSPYSFQGAASPLHF.

The rearrangement joins TRBV4-1 to TRBJ2-2; maybe TRBD1 (6 bases). The CDR3 loop spans 15 amino acids. CDR1 and CDR2 from the germline V gene are MGHRA and YSYEKL. The V end was cut by 3 bases, the J end by 0 bases, with 8 bases between. DNA for the CDR3: TGCGCCAGCAGCCACGGGACATCGAACACCGGGGAGCTGTTTTTT. It specifies CASSHGTSNTGELFF.

The chain combines TRBV21-1 with TRBJ2-4; the table assigns TRBD1, which was not confirmed against the DNA. TRBV21-1 is a pseudogene. The CDR3 spans 12 residues. The CDR3, as DNA: TGTGCCAGCAGCAACAGGGGAAACATTCAGTACTTC. Encoded protein: CASSNRGNIQYF.

With respect to this clone: One junction end does not reproduce the germline sequence, and a read error may be involved. The rearrangement links TRBV7-7 to TRBJ2-1; maybe TRBD2 (5 bases). Germline V gene data show CDR1 as SSHAT and CDR2 as FNYEAQ (reference sequence). The CDR3 runs 15 residues. The CDR3 here is CASTKYRGILDEQFF. CDR3 DNA: TGTGCTAGCACCAAGTACAGAGGGATTTTGGATGAGCAGTTCTTC. The full variable domain, rest sourced from reference TRBV7-7 and TRBJ2-1, is GAGVSQSPRYKVTKRGQDVTLRCDPISSHATLYWYQQALGQGPEFLTYFNYEAQPDKSGLPSDRFSAERPEGSISTLTIQRTEQRDSAMYRCASTKYRGILDEQFFGPGTRLTVL.

The chain couples TRBV30 to TRBJ1-3; D perhaps matches TRBD1 (6 bases). V lost 2 bases and J lost 0, with 14 bases in between. Germline assignment: CDR1 GTSNPN and CDR2 SVGIG (reference sequence). The CDR3 is 16 residues long. The CDR3 DNA reads as TGTGCCTGGAGTATAGACAGGCCTAACTCTGGAAACACCATATATTTT. This encodes CAWSIDRPNSGNTIYF.

The chain uses TRBV2 and TRBJ1-4; D is undetermined. Trimming removed 8 bases from V and 7 bases from J, with 5 bases in between. The CDR3 runs 10 residues. Germline V lookup: CDR1 SNHLY, CDR2 FYNNEI. CDR3 residues: CASEGEKLFF. The CDR3 region has the DNA TGTGCCAGCGAGGGTGAAAAACTGTTTTTT.

The CDR3 DNA is TGCGCCAGCAGCCAAGACCCTAGCGGGGGGGCCAATGAGCAGTTCTTC. The encoded protein is CASSQDPSGGANEQFF. V usage is TRBV4-3 and J usage is TRBJ2-1, with 12 positions matching TRBD2. CDR3 length: 16 residues. In germline, CDR1 is LGHNA, CDR2 YSLEER. Trimming at V came to 0 bases and at J to 6 bases, leaving 3 bases not matched to a gene.

The CDR3 sequence is CASSQHPPGGSEAFF. The CDR3 nucleotides are TGTGCCAGCAGCCAACACCCTCCAGGCGGCTCTGAAGCTTTCTTT. This chain joins TRBV4-2 and TRBJ1-1; D gene uncertain. CDR1 LGHNA and CDR2 YNFKEQ come from the germline V gene. The CDR3 has 15 amino acids. Trimming stripped 2 bases from V and 6 bases from J, with 16 bases between.

This chain links TRBV30 with TRBJ1-1; 8 bases are shared with TRBD1. Germline CDR1 and CDR2: GTSNPN and SVGIG (reference sequence). The CDR3 runs 14 residues. With 3 bases clipped from V and 6 bases from J, the junction kept 9 bases outside the gene matches. The CDR3 reads CAWRADRGWAEAFF. Here the CDR3 DNA reads TGTGCCTGGAGGGCCGACAGGGGTTGGGCTGAAGCTTTCTTT.